These 24 T cell receptor beta chains originate from one sample sequenced in a study of T cells in Graves' hyperthyroidism and ophthalmopathy. RNA transcripts served as the template for amplifying TCR beta CDR3 regions. The TCR CDR3 first-round RT-PCR relied on the HTBI primer set. MiXCR, run by TCRdb on the multiplex PCR reads, gives a single entry per CDR3 protein. The sample carries 600,000 to 750,000 distinct CDR3 sequences, approximately 15% recorded once. Material for sequencing was blood. All receptors come from a man in his forties or fifties with Graves' hyperthyroidism.

This clonotype was detected many times. The chain carries TRBV7-2 and TRBJ2-7, with a tentative D call TRBD2 (6 bases). V was trimmed by 5 bases and J by 0 bases, leaving 11 bases between them. In germline, CDR1 is SGHTA, CDR2 FQGNSA. CDR3 length: 14 amino acids. CDR3 loop: CASSRGTLSYEQYF. CDR3 DNA: TGTGCCAGCAGCCGCGGGACCCTCTCCTACGAGCAGTACTTC.

This clonotype has ten or more counts. The rearrangement joins TRBV7-2 to TRBJ2-2, with 7 nucleotides matching TRBD2. The CDR3 consists of 15 residues. Trimming cost V 2 bases and J 5 bases; bases outside gene matches: 5. Per the germline V gene, CDR1 is SGHTA and CDR2 is FQGNSA. The CDR3 is CASSLSGMGTGELFF. The CDR3 DNA reads as TGTGCCAGCAGCTTAAGCGGGATGGGTACCGGGGAGCTGTTTTTT.

This clonotype was seen ten or more times. This rearrangement joins TRBV12-3 or TRBV12-4 to TRBJ2-7; 7 bases are shared with TRBD2. The V gene end was trimmed by 4 bases and the J gene end by 6 bases; junction bases not matched to a gene: 12. CDR3 size: 15 residues. The CDR3: CASSWAAGVSVEQYF. CDR3 nucleotides: TGTGCCAGCAGTTGGGCGGCGGGAGTTTCGGTCGAGCAGTACTTC.

The rearrangement uses TRBV2 and TRBJ2-7, with TRBD2 identical over 11 bases. The CDR3 sequence is 13 residues long. Germline V gives CDR1 SNHLY, CDR2 FYNNEI. The J segment lost 3 bases and the V segment lost 11 bases, leaving 6 bases of the junction unmatched. CDR3 sequence reads: CARAGTSGYEQYF. Written as DNA, the CDR3 is TGTGCCCGCGCTGGGACTAGCGGCTACGAGCAGTACTTC.

The rearrangement links TRBV7-2 to TRBJ1-5; the match to TRBD1 covers 7 bases. The J segment lost 4 bases and the V segment lost 4 bases, leaving 10 bases of the junction unmatched. The CDR3 runs 16 residues. The germline gives CDR1 SGHTA, CDR2 FQGNSA. The CDR3, as DNA: TGTGCCAGCAGCTCCTTTGGGACAGCCAAAAATCAGCCCCAGCATTTT. It translates to CASSSFGTAKNQPQHF.

Ten or more counts support this clonotype. The V gene is TRBV5-1, the J gene TRBJ1-5; D gene unclear. V was trimmed by 2 bases and J by 0 bases, leaving 9 bases between them. The CDR3 is 15 amino acids. Per the germline V gene, CDR1 is SGHRS and CDR2 is YFSETQ. CDR3 residues: CASSLFSDSNQPQHF. CDR3 bases: TGCGCCAGCAGCTTATTTAGCGATAGCAATCAGCCCCAGCATTTT.

This clonotype was found a few times. The chain combines TRBV12-3 or TRBV12-4 with TRBJ2-2; 8 positions agree with TRBD1. The CDR3 sequence is 13 residues long. V was pared by 10 bases and J by 3 bases, with 4 bases of the junction left unmatched. The CDR3 nucleotides are TGTGCCATCATGGGACAGGACACCGGGGAGCTGTTTTTT. Its translation: CAIMGQDTGELFF.

This clonotype showed up many times. V usage is TRBV12-3 or TRBV12-4 and J usage is TRBJ2-5, with 7 bases fitting TRBD2. CDR3 size: 16 residues. The ends lost 7 bases at V and 1 base at J; junction bases unmatched: 12. The CDR3 loop reads CASTPGGGVSQETQYF. CDR3 nucleotides: TGTGCCAGCACTCCTGGGGGGGGAGTCTCCCAAGAGACCCAGTACTTC.

The V call is TRBV19, the J call TRBJ2-7; either TRBD1 or TRBD2 may fit D (5 bases each). Trimming removed 7 bases at V and 2 bases at J, with 18 bases between. The CDR3 runs 15 residues. The germline V gene encodes CDR1 LNHDA and CDR2 SQIVND (reference sequence). The CDR3 nucleotides are TGTGCCAGTACCCGGGGCGCGGGCGGCGCCTACGAGCAGTACTTC. It is translated as CASTRGAGGAYEQYF.

This clonotype was seen at least ten times. This chain joins TRBV27 and TRBJ2-3; 10 bases agree with TRBD1. V lost 4 bases and J lost 4; bases outside the gene matches: 2. Germline assignment: CDR1 MNHEY and CDR2 SMNVEV (reference sequence). This CDR3 contains 14 residues. DNA of the CDR3: TGTGCCAGCAGTTGGACAGGGGGGCCAGATACGCAGTATTTT. Translation: CASSWTGGPDTQYF.

In this sample, this clonotype turned up many times. The genes are TRBV30 and TRBJ2-5, with 8 positions matching TRBD2. Per germline, CDR1 GTSNPN and CDR2 SVGIG (reference sequence). V lost 4 bases, J lost 5 bases, and 6 bases stayed unmatched. The CDR3 is 13 residues long. The CDR3 DNA sequence: TGTGCCTGGAAAGGACTAGCATCTGAGACCCAGTACTTC. Its translation is CAWKGLASETQYF.

The sample holds many counts of this clonotype. CDR3 amino acids: CASSFPGPGGTGELFF. The CDR3 region has the DNA TGTGCCAGCAGTTTCCCTGGGCCGGGGGGTACCGGGGAGCTGTTTTTT. This sequence joins TRBV27 and TRBJ2-2, with 7 positions matching TRBD2. CDR3 size: 16 residues. Germline-derived CDR1 and CDR2 are MNHEY and SMNVEV (reference sequence). V lost 3 bases, J lost 5 bases, and 9 bases stayed unmatched.

This clonotype was detected only a few times. The rearrangement joins TRBV5-4 to TRBJ2-3, with 14 bases fitting TRBD2. Germline V gives CDR1 SGHNT, CDR2 YYREEE (reference sequence). CDR3 size: 17 residues. V trimming: 4 bases; J trimming: 1 base; junction bases outside the gene matches: 5. This CDR3 reads CASSHGLAGGGTDTQYF. The DNA of the CDR3 is TGTGCCAGCAGCCATGGACTAGCGGGAGGCGGCACAGATACGCAGTATTTT.

This clonotype showed up just a few times. V gene TRBV3-1 combines with J gene TRBJ2-2, with D unresolved. V was pared by 4 bases and J by 7 bases, with 13 bases between. The CDR3 spans 14 residues. Germline assignment: CDR1 LGHDT and CDR2 YNNKEL (reference sequence). CDR3 in DNA: TGTGCCAGCAGCCCACGAAGTAGGAACGGGGAGCTGTTTTTT. It is translated as CASSPRSRNGELFF.

This clonotype was picked up many times. V and J are TRBV20-1 and TRBJ2-7; 9 nucleotides match TRBD2. The CDR3 is 14 residues long. V gave up 7 bases and J gave up 5 bases; unmatched junction bases: 12. From germline, CDR1 is DFQATT and CDR2 SNEGSKA (reference sequence). The CDR3 protein is CSGINLAGINEQYF. CDR3 bases: TGCAGTGGGATTAACCTAGCGGGAATCAACGAGCAGTACTTC.

This clonotype was seen ten or more times. The chain employs TRBV2 and TRBJ2-7, with 9 bases matching TRBD2. Germline CDR1 reads SNHLY; CDR2 reads FYNNEI. V gave up 3 bases and J gave up 2 bases; unmatched junction bases: 2. The CDR3 totals 14 residues. The DNA for the CDR3 is TGTGCCAGCAGTGATAGCGGGAGACCCTACGAGCAGTACTTC. Encoded protein: CASSDSGRPYEQYF.

The genes are TRBV5-1 and TRBJ2-7; 10 nucleotides align to TRBD1. The CDR3 loop spans 14 amino acids. J was trimmed by 6 bases and V by 0 bases; bases with no gene match: 3. Germline V lookup: CDR1 SGHRS, CDR2 YFSETQ. The CDR3 here is CASSLEGQGPEQYF. CDR3 in DNA: TGCGCCAGCAGCTTGGAGGGACAGGGGCCCGAGCAGTACTTC.

In its sample, this clonotype was seen a few times. The rearrangement uses TRBV2 and TRBJ1-1; no definite D call. This CDR3 spans 14 amino acids. V lost 3 bases, J lost 3 bases, and 11 bases lay in between. Germline lookup yields CDR1 SNHLY and CDR2 FYNNEI. CDR3 nucleotides: TGTGCCAGCAGTGAGGGTAGCTTTTACACTGAAGCTTTCTTT. It codes for CASSEGSFYTEAFF.

Comments on this clonotype: One base away lies a much larger clone, so this may be a sequencing read error. This chain's CDR3 is CASGEWTDSNQPQHF. CDR3 nucleotide sequence: TGTGCCAGCGGTGAATGGACAGATAGCAATCAGCCCCAGCATTTT. This chain connects TRBV2 to TRBJ1-5, with TRBD1 as a possible D gene (6 bases). Germline CDR1 reads SNHLY; CDR2 reads FYNNEI. This CDR3 has 15 residues. Together with reference TRBV2 and TRBJ1-5, the CDR3 gives the full variable domain: EPEVTQTPSHQVTQMGQEVILRCVPISNHLYFYWYRQILGQKVEFLVSFYNNEISEKSEIFDDQFSVERPDGSNFTLKIRSTKLEDSAMYFCASGEWTDSNQPQHFGDGTRLSIL.

This clonotype was observed many times. The chain employs TRBV11-2 and TRBJ1-1; 7 nucleotides align to TRBD1. Per the germline V gene, CDR1 is SGHAT and CDR2 is FQNNGV. The length of the CDR3 is 14 residues. V gave up 6 bases and J gave up 3 bases; unmatched junction bases: 7. The CDR3 loop reads CASRGGQVDTEAFF. Written as DNA, the CDR3 is TGTGCCAGCAGGGGCGGACAGGTGGACACTGAAGCTTTCTTT.

The chain combines TRBV19 with TRBJ1-1; 7 bases match TRBD1. The germline V gene has CDR1 LNHDA and CDR2 SQIVND (reference sequence). With V trimmed by 4 bases and J by 6 bases, 8 bases remained unmatched. The CDR3 has 14 amino acids. CDR3 region: CASSTSGGNPEAFF. CDR3 bases: TGTGCCAGTAGTACCTCAGGGGGGAATCCTGAAGCTTTCTTT.

This clonotype appeared many times. The chain couples TRBV5-5 to TRBJ2-4, with 9 positions matching TRBD1. J lost 9 bases, V lost 4 bases, and 5 bases had no gene match. Germline V lookup: CDR1 SGHKS, CDR2 YYEKEE (reference sequence). The CDR3 has 13 amino acids. The CDR3 region is CASSRQGGSIQYF. The CDR3 DNA reads as TGTGCCAGCAGCAGACAGGGGGGAAGCATTCAGTACTTC.

This clonotype was observed at least ten times. The rearrangement uses TRBV2 and TRBJ2-5; D not certain. In germline, CDR1 is SNHLY, CDR2 FYNNEI. V lost 2 bases and J 5 bases, leaving 15 bases between the germline ends. The CDR3 length is 15 residues. CDR3 bases: TGTGCCAGCAGTGAAATTGAGGCCTTTAGGGAGACCCAGTACTTC. This sequence encodes CASSEIEAFRETQYF.

Ten or more counts support this clonotype. The J gene is TRBJ2-1, the V gene TRBV2; 9 bases are shared with TRBD2. From germline, CDR1 is SNHLY and CDR2 FYNNEI. The ends lost 6 bases at V and 9 bases at J; junction bases unmatched: 24. The CDR3 consists of 19 residues. CDR3 protein: CASRLSGIAGAPPWFEQFF. The CDR3 DNA reads as TGTGCCAGCAGATTATCCGGAATAGCGGGAGCTCCCCCCTGGTTTGAGCAGTTCTTC.